A single sample gave rise to the 23 T cell receptor beta chains below, sequenced in a study of OX40 agonist ivuxolimab in advanced cancers. Library creation used the immunoSEQ multiplex PCR assay. TCRdb obtained this table from immuneACCESS and retained in-frame rearrangements with V and J assigned. These tables miss some clones; where compared with another copy, unresolved V genes account for less than half of the shortfall, and the remainder is unexplained. This sample comprises under 70,000 clones, roughly 90% of them detected only once. The ten largest clones take up roughly 8% of the sample. Sequencing was performed on CD4+ or CD8+ T cells sorted from blood, taken in a trial of the OX40 agonist ivuxolimab. These TCRs come from an adult with an advanced solid tumor such as melanoma, head and neck, liver or kidney cancer.

The chain joins TRBV6-1 to TRBJ2-3, with D perhaps TRBD2 (6 bases). V lost 11 bases, J lost 8 bases, and 14 bases lay in between. Germline loops: CDR1 MNHNS, CDR2 SASEGT. The CDR3 is 11 amino acids. CDR3 amino acids: CAGGRQGTQYF. The CDR3, as DNA: TGTGCCGGGGGGAGGCAAGGTACGCAGTATTTT.

This chain uses TRBV2 with TRBJ1-1, with D unresolved. The CDR3 extends over 16 amino acids. V was pared by 6 bases and J by 0 bases, with 17 bases between. The germline CDR1 and CDR2 sequences are SNHLY and FYNNEI. The chain's CDR3 is CASSGERAVMNTEAFF. CDR3 DNA: TGTGCCAGCAGCGGGGAGCGGGCGGTTATGAACACTGAAGCTTTCTTT.

The chain links TRBV11-3 to TRBJ1-6, with D maybe TRBD1 (6 bases). CDR1 is SGHNT and CDR2 is YENEEA in the germline V gene. This CDR3 is built from 18 residues. Trimming took 0 bases from V and 8 from J, leaving 20 bases between them. The CDR3 sequence is CASSLEGWGQTDDSPLHF. Written as DNA, the CDR3 is TGTGCCAGCAGCTTAGAGGGTTGGGGGCAAACGGACGATTCACCCCTCCACTTT.

The chain combines TRBV15 with TRBJ1-2; 10 bases agree with TRBD1. V gave up 0 bases and J gave up 5 bases; unmatched junction bases: 3. The CDR3 contains 15 residues. Germline values: CDR1 LNHNV, CDR2 YYDKDF (reference sequence). This CDR3 reads CATSRDKGQGYGYTF. CDR3 nucleotide sequence: TGTGCCACCAGCAGAGATAAGGGACAGGGGTATGGCTACACCTTC.

The rearrangement uses TRBV6-5 and TRBJ2-3; D gene ambiguous. This CDR3 is built from 12 residues. The germline V and J ends were trimmed by 6 bases and 7 bases, with 11 bases remaining between them. Germline assignment: CDR1 MNHEY and CDR2 SVGAGI. Here the CDR3 reads CASRTDGYTQYF. Here the CDR3 DNA reads TGTGCCAGCAGGACGGACGGGTATACGCAGTATTTT.

This clone appeared a few times. The V and J genes are TRBV7-2 and TRBJ1-5, with D possibly being TRBD1 (6 bases). This CDR3 region has 14 residues. V gave up 5 bases and J gave up 5 bases, with 13 bases separating them. Germline CDR1 and CDR2: SGHTA and FQGNSA. Here the CDR3 reads CASSRTGSDQPQHF. The CDR3 DNA reads as TGTGCCAGCAGCCGCACAGGGTCTGATCAGCCCCAGCATTTT.

The chain is built from TRBV6-5 and TRBJ1-2, with 7 positions matching TRBD1. Germline CDR1 and CDR2: MNHEY and SVGAGI. V trimming: 5 bases; J trimming: 4 bases; junction bases outside the gene matches: 4. The CDR3 extends over 13 amino acids. The CDR3 sequence: CASSQQGTYGYTF. CDR3 nucleotide sequence: TGTGCCAGCAGTCAACAGGGGACCTATGGCTACACCTTC.

The chain employs TRBV7-3 and TRBJ2-5; D assignment may be TRBD1 or TRBD2 (5 bases each). From germline, CDR1 is SGHTA and CDR2 FQGTGA. V gave up 2 bases and J gave up 4 bases, with 14 bases separating them. The CDR3 covers 15 residues. As DNA, the CDR3 is TGTGCCAGCAGCTTAGGGGTTTCGAGGGGAGAGACCCAGTACTTC. This gives the protein CASSLGVSRGETQYF.

The rearrangement links TRBV5-1 to TRBJ2-1; 8 nucleotides agree with TRBD1. The CDR3 is 16 residues long. V lost 9 bases to trimming and J lost 2 bases; unmatched junction nucleotides: 13. Germline V lookup: CDR1 SGHRS, CDR2 YFSETQ. CDR3: CATSTGQVKTYNEQFF. The CDR3 DNA reads TGCGCCACCTCCACGGGACAGGTGAAGACCTACAATGAGCAGTTCTTC.

The V and J genes are TRBV5-1 and TRBJ2-5; 9 bases match TRBD1. CDR3 length equals 15 residues. The germline V gene has CDR1 SGHRS and CDR2 YFSETQ. Trimming removed 0 bases from V and 5 bases from J; junction bases left unmatched: 5. The CDR3 DNA follows: TGCGCCAGCAGCTTGGAGACAGGGGGTCAGGAGACCCAGTACTTC. It is translated as CASSLETGGQETQYF. Based on the CDR3 plus reference TRBV5-1 and TRBJ2-5, the full variable domain is KAGVTQTPRYLIKTRGQQVTLSCSPISGHRSVSWYQQTPGQGLQFLFEYFSETQRNKGNFPGRFSGRQFSNSRSEMNVSTLELGDSALYLCASSLETGGQETQYFGPGTRLLVL.

The chain uses TRBV6-5 and TRBJ1-2, with no clear D. Germline V CDR1 and CDR2: MNHEY, SVGAGI. CDR3 length: 14 amino acids. The V gene lost 6 bases and the J gene lost 2 bases, with 13 bases spanning the gap. The CDR3 protein is CASRSGNTNYGYTF. CDR3 sequence (DNA): TGTGCCAGCAGGTCCGGGAATACCAACTATGGCTACACCTTC.

The chain couples TRBV7-2 to TRBJ2-2; D is unresolved. Germline V gene data show CDR1 as SGHTA and CDR2 as FQGNSA. This CDR3 region has 13 residues. The V end was cut by 10 bases, the J end by 0 bases, with 9 bases between. CDR3 bases: TGTGCCACGAGACTTACGAACACCGGGGAGCTGTTTTTT. It translates to CATRLTNTGELFF.

The CDR3 region is CASSLSATGQGRHEQYF. DNA for the CDR3: TGTGCCAGCAGTTTATCGGCCACGGGACAGGGAAGGCACGAGCAGTACTTC. The V gene is TRBV27, the J gene TRBJ2-7; 9 nucleotides agree with TRBD1. There are 17 residues in the CDR3. J gave up 5 bases and V 0 bases, and 11 bases lay outside the gene matches. Germline CDR1 is MNHEY and CDR2 is SMNVEV (reference sequence).

This chain uses TRBV10-3 with TRBJ1-4; D is perhaps TRBD1 (6 bases). CDR1 is ENHRY and CDR2 is SYGVKD in the germline V gene. Trimming pared 3 bases from V and 6 bases from J, leaving 11 bases between. CDR3 length equals 14 residues. The CDR3 DNA reads TGTGCCATCAGTGAAGGGGGAAAGGATGAAAAACTGTTTTTT. It is translated as CAISEGGKDEKLFF.

The chain combines TRBV29-1 with TRBJ2-2; 7 bases are shared with TRBD1. This CDR3 is 13 amino acids long. Germline CDR1 and CDR2: SQVTM and ANQGSEA. Trimming at V came to 5 bases and at J to 2 bases, leaving 2 bases not matched to a gene. The CDR3 DNA reads as TGCAGCGTTAGGACAGGAAACACCGGGGAGCTGTTTTTT. It codes for CSVRTGNTGELFF.

The chain joins TRBV27 to TRBJ2-7, with D possibly called TRBD1 or TRBD2 (5 bases each). Germline V CDR1 and CDR2: MNHEY, SMNVEV (reference sequence). The CDR3 is 13 amino acids. Trimming stripped 5 bases from V and 6 bases from J, with 14 bases between. The CDR3 nucleotides read TGTGCCAGCAGTGGGGGAAGGTTGCTCGAGCAGTACTTC. Its translation is CASSGGRLLEQYF.

The gene calls are TRBV5-6 and TRBJ1-1; 7 positions match TRBD1. This CDR3 has 15 amino acids. Germline V gene lookup returns CDR1 SGHDT and CDR2 YYEEEE. Trimming removed 3 bases from V and 2 bases from J; junction bases left unmatched: 7. CDR3 DNA sequence: TGTGCCAGCAGCTCACCAGGGGGGACCAACACTGAAGCTTTCTTT. It specifies CASSSPGGTNTEAFF.

This clone appeared once. This chain connects TRBV9 to TRBJ1-1; D remains unclear. The length of the CDR3 is 13 residues. Germline loops: CDR1 SGDLS, CDR2 YYNGEE. The germline V and J ends were trimmed by 5 bases and 1 base, with 9 bases remaining between them. The CDR3 bases are TGTGCCAGCAGACCGACAAGGAACACTGAAGCTTTCTTT. Translated: CASRPTRNTEAFF.

This chain uses TRBV6-5 with TRBJ1-6; D not certain. CDR3 length: 14 residues. Trimming cost V 6 bases and J 3 bases, with 9 bases left between them. Germline-derived CDR1 and CDR2 are MNHEY and SVGAGI. The CDR3 sequence is CASRLGGYNSPLHF. Here the CDR3 DNA reads TGTGCCAGCAGGCTTGGCGGCTATAATTCACCCCTCCACTTT.

The chain carries TRBV7-9 and TRBJ1-1, with 8 bases lining up with TRBD1. V trimming: 4 bases; J trimming: 5 bases; junction bases outside the gene matches: 12. The CDR3 sequence is 16 residues long. Germline V CDR1 and CDR2: SEHNR, FQNEAQ (reference sequence). The CDR3 DNA is TGTGCCAGCAGCTCGGACAGGGCGGGAGTAGGTACTGAAGCTTTCTTT. Amino acid sequence: CASSSDRAGVGTEAFF.

The rearrangement uses TRBV5-5 and TRBJ1-3; TRBD1 matches 8 bases. Germline CDR1 and CDR2: SGHKS and YYEKEE (reference sequence). With V trimmed by 6 bases and J by 0 bases, 17 bases remained unmatched. There are 19 residues in the CDR3. CDR3 residues: CASNSGTGYFESSGNTIYF. CDR3 coding DNA: TGTGCCAGCAACTCCGGGACAGGATATTTCGAGAGCTCTGGAAACACCATATATTTT.

This rearrangement joins TRBV9 to TRBJ2-2; D remains ambiguous. CDR3 size: 14 residues. V lost 4 bases to trimming and J lost 4 bases, with 11 bases between them. Germline V gives CDR1 SGDLS, CDR2 YYNGEE. The CDR3 loop is CASSYPPLTGELFF. The DNA of the CDR3 is TGTGCCAGCAGCTACCCCCCACTCACCGGGGAGCTGTTTTTT.

This sequence joins TRBV19 and TRBJ2-7; maybe TRBD2 (5 bases). The V gene's germline CDR1 is LNHDA and CDR2 SQIVND (reference sequence). This CDR3 is built from 14 residues. Trimming took off 5 bases at V and 0 bases at J, with 11 bases between the two ends. The CDR3 DNA sequence: TGTGCCAGTAGTTCCACGGGGAACTCCTACGAGCAGTACTTC. Translating it yields CASSSTGNSYEQYF.